The entry below describes one TCR beta chain. This sample stems from a study of blood T cell repertoires in COVID-19. Profiled with immunoSEQ multiplex PCR; TCRdb holds only in-frame clones, not every one. The sample gives fewer than 180,000 clones, about 80% of which show up once; roughly 2.2% is in the top ten. The TCR originated in a man in his sixties or seventies with acute or convalescent COVID-19. Material: peripheral blood.

The CDR3 nucleotides read TGCGCCAGTTCGTTGAGCGGGAGTGGCAATGAGCAGTTCTTC. It specifies CASSLSGSGNEQFF. The chain joins TRBV10-1 to TRBJ2-1; 8 bases are a match to TRBD2. This CDR3 spans 14 amino acids. Trimming took 9 bases from V and 6 from J; bases not matched to a gene: 10. Germline CDR1 WNHNN, CDR2 SYGVQD (reference sequence).